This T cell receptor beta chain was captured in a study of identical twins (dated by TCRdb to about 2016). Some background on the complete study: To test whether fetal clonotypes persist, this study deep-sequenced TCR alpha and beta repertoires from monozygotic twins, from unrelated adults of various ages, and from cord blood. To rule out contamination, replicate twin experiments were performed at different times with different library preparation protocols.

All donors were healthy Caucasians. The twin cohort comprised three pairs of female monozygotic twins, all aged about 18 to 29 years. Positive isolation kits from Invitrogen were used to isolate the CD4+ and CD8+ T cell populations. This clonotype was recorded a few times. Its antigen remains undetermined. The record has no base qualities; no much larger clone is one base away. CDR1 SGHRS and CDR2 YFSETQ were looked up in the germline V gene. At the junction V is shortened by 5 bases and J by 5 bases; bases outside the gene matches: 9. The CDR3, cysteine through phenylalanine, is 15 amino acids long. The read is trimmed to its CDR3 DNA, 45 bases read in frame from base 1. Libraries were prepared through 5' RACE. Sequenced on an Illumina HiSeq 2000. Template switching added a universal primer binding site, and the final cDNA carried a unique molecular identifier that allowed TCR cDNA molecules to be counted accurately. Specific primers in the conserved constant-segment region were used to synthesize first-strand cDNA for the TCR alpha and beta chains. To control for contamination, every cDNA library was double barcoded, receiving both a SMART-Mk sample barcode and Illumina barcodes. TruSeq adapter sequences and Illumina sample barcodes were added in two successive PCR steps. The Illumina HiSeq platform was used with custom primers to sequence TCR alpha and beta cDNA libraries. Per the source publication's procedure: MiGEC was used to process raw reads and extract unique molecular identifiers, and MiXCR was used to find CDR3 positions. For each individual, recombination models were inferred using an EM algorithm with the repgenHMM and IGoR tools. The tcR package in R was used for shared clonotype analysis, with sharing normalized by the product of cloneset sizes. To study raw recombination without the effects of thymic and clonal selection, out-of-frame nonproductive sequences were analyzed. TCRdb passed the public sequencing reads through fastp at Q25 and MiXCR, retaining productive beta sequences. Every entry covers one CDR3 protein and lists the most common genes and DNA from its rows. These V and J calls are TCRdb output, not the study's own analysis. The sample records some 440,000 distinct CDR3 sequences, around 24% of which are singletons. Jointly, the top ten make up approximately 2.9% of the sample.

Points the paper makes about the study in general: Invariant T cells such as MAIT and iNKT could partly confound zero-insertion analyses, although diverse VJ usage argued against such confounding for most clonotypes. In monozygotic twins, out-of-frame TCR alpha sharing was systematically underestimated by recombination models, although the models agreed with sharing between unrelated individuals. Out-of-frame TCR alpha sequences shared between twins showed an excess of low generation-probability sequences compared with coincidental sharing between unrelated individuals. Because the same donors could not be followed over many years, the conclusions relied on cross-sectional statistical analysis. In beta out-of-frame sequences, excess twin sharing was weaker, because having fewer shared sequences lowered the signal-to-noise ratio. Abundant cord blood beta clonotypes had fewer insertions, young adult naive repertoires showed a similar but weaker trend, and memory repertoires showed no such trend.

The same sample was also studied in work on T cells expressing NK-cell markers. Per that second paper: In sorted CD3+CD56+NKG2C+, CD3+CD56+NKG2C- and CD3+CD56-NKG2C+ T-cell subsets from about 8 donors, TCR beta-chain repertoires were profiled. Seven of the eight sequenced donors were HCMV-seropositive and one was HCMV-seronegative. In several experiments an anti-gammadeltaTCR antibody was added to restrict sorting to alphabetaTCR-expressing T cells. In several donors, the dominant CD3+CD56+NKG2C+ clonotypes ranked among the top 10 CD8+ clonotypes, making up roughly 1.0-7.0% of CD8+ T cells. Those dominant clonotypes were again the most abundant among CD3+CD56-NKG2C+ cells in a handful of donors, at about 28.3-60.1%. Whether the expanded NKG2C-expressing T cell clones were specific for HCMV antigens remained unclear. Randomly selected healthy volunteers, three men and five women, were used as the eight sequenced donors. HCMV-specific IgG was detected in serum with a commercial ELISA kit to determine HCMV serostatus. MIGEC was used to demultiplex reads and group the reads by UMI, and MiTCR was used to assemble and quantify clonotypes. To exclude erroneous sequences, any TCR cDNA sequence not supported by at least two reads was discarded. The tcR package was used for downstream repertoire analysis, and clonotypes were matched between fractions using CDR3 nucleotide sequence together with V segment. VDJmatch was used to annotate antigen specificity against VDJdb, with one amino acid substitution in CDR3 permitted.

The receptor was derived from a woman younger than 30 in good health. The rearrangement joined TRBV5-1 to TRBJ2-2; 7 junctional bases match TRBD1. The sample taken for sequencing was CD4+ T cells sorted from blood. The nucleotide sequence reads TGCGCCAGCAGTGTGACAGGGACGTCTACCGGGGAGCTGTTTTTT. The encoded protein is CASSVTGTSTGELFF.